These 12 T cell receptor beta chains were all obtained from the same sample, sequenced in a study of blood T cell repertoires in COVID-19. TCRdb's table, derived via immunoSEQ multiplex PCR, lists solely in-frame clones and lacks some. This table holds around 500,000 clones, 80% to 90% found once. Sequencing used PBMCs or T cells enriched from blood (not recorded which). The receptors stem from an older woman who had recovered from COVID-19.

The V call is TRBV5-6, the J call TRBJ1-1, with D perhaps TRBD1 (6 bases). The CDR3 has 17 amino acids. Per the germline V gene, CDR1 is SGHDT and CDR2 is YYEEEE. With 0 bases removed from V and 4 bases from J, the gap between germline ends came to 19 bases. The CDR3 DNA sequence: TGTGCCAGCAGCTTGGGAACTGGCCGCCAGGGGCCCACTGAAGCTTTCTTT. It yields the protein CASSLGTGRQGPTEAFF.

As concerns this clone: Relative to the germline gene, one junction end is altered; a read error may explain this. The CDR3 nucleotides are TGTGCCAGCAGCCAAGCGCTCAGGGGAAGCACCATATATTTT. Encoded protein: CASSQALRGSTIYF. This chain connects TRBV3-1 (or the pseudogene TRBV3-2) to TRBJ1-3, with D tentatively TRBD1 (6 bases). Germline CDR1 LGHDT, CDR2 YNNKEL (reference sequence). CDR3 length: 14 amino acids.

V usage is TRBV4-1 and J usage is TRBJ1-1; D gene ambiguous. V lost 1 base and J lost 6, with 12 bases in between. The CDR3 length is 14 residues. Germline CDR1 reads MGHRA; CDR2 reads YSYEKL. The DNA for the CDR3 is TGCGCCAGCAGCCAAGTTTACCCGGCGGCTGAAGCTTTCTTT. Protein sequence: CASSQVYPAAEAFF.

The rearrangement joins TRBV18 to TRBJ1-1; D is possibly TRBD1 (5 bases). Germline V gene sequence: CDR1 KGHSH, CDR2 LQKENI. There are 16 residues in the CDR3. The V and J ends lost 4 bases and 1 base respectively, with 16 bases between them. The CDR3: CASSLSTMTANTEAFF. The CDR3 nucleotides are TGTGCCAGCTCACTTTCTACTATGACAGCGAACACTGAAGCTTTCTTT.

The chain uses TRBV4-1 and TRBJ1-4; D call uncertain. CDR3 length: 11 residues. From germline, CDR1 is MGHRA and CDR2 YSYEKL. Trimming removed 5 bases at V and 13 bases at J, with 11 bases between. CDR3: CASSGREALFF. DNA of the CDR3: TGCGCCAGCAGCGGGCGGGAGGCACTGTTTTTT.

This clone was recorded many times. The gene calls are TRBV6-5 and TRBJ1-6; maybe TRBD1 (5 bases). The germline V gene has CDR1 MNHEY and CDR2 SVGAGI. The CDR3 sequence is 15 residues long. The V end was cut by 2 bases, the J end by 9 bases, with 14 bases between. The CDR3 here is CASSYRGATISPLHF. CDR3 nucleotides: TGTGCCAGCAGTTACAGGGGTGCTACTATTTCACCCCTCCACTTT.

The genes are TRBV10-2 and TRBJ2-6; possible D gene TRBD2, 5 bases. Looked up from germline, CDR1 is WSHSY and CDR2 is SAAADI. The CDR3 covers 15 residues. V shed 6 bases and J shed 2 bases, with 11 bases lying between them. CDR3 DNA sequence: TGCGCCAGCAGGGATGAGGAGGCTGGGGCCAACGTCCTGACTTTC. Protein product: CASRDEEAGANVLTF.

The rearrangement uses TRBV2 and TRBJ1-4; TRBD1 aligns across 8 bases. Unmatched junction bases numbered 8, after V lost 5 bases and J lost 6 bases. The CDR3 is made up of 15 amino acids. Germline V CDR1 and CDR2: SNHLY, FYNNEI. The CDR3 DNA sequence: TGTGCCAGCAGTCTACAGGGGGGGCCTTATGAAAAACTGTTTTTT. This sequence encodes CASSLQGGPYEKLFF.

With regard to this clone: Other DNA sequences in the same sample also yield this CDR3. The rearrangement links TRBV27 to TRBJ1-2, with D possibly TRBD1 on 5 matching bases. Germline V gene data show CDR1 as MNHEY and CDR2 as SMNVEV (reference sequence). The CDR3 length is 13 residues. V was cut by 2 bases and J by 7 bases, with 11 bases left in between. Here the CDR3 reads CASSLGGVGGYTF. The CDR3 DNA sequence: TGTGCCAGCAGTTTAGGGGGGGTGGGTGGCTACACCTTC.

The rearrangement joins TRBV5-6 to TRBJ1-2, with D perhaps TRBD1 (5 bases). The CDR3 consists of 16 residues. CDR1 and CDR2 from the germline V gene are SGHDT and YYEEEE. With 0 bases removed from V and 4 bases from J, the gap between germline ends came to 16 bases. The CDR3 DNA reads TGTGCCAGCAGCTTGGGGGCCGCAGGGCCACTCTATGGCTACACCTTC. Encoded protein: CASSLGAAGPLYGYTF.

In regard to this clone: One junction end does not reproduce the germline sequence, and a read error may be involved. The rearrangement uses TRBV5-1 and TRBJ1-1; perhaps TRBD1 as D (5 bases). This CDR3 contains 16 residues. Germline CDR1 SGHRS, CDR2 YFSETQ. The CDR3, as DNA: TGCACCAGCAGCTTGGGCAGGGCTATCCTGAACACTGAAGCTTTCTTT. This codes for CTSSLGRAILNTEAFF.

The chain has TRBV24-1 and TRBJ1-5, with 7 bases fitting TRBD1. The length of the CDR3 is 15 residues. Germline V gene sequence: CDR1 KGHDR, CDR2 SFDVKD. Germline trimming cut 4 bases from V and 6 bases from J; bases unmatched to any gene: 8. CDR3 sequence (DNA): TGTGCCACCAGTGACCCCCGACAGGGAGGTCAGCCCCAGCATTTT. It is translated as CATSDPRQGGQPQHF.